This note documents a single TCR beta chain sequence. Its antigen is unidentified. The entry originates in a study of T cell responses to AZD1222 COVID-19 vaccine. Findings and caveats of the study: Spike-specific TCR breadth and depth were elevated following two AZD1222 doses. AZD1222 recipients seropositive at baseline numbered only six. Nearly half of the spike-specific TCRs reportedly recognize variant regions that carry no mutations. Distributed over spike, vaccine-associated CD4 TCRs predominated at 160-218 and 743-854.

Trimming took off 3 bases at V and 3 bases at J, with 12 bases between the two ends. Per germline, CDR1 ENHRY and CDR2 SYGVKD. CDR3 size: 14 residues. Sequencing used immunoSEQ multiplex PCR; TCRdb keeps in-frame clones, though not all of them. This table holds 100,000 to 150,000 clones, about 87% found once. This TCR was recovered from an adult in good health. The chain couples TRBV10-3 to TRBJ2-7; no clear D. The specimen was peripheral blood, collected on day 0 of AZD1222 vaccination. The DNA of the CDR3 is TGTGCCATCAGTGAATCCCGGGCGAACTACGAGCAGTACTTC. This translates into CAISESRANYEQYF.